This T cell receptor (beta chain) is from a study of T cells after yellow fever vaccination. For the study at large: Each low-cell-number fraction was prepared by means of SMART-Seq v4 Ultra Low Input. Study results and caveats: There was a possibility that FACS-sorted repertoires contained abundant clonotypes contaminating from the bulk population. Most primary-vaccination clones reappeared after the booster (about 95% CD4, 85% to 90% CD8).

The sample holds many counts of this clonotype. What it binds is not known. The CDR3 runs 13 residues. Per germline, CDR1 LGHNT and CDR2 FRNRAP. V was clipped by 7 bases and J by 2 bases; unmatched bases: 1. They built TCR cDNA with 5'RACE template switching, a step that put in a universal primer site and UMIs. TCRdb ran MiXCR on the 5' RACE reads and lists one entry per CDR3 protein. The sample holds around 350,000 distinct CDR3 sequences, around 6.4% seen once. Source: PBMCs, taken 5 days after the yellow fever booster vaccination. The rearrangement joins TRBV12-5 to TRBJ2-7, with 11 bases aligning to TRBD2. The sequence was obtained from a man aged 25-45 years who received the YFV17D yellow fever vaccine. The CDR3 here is CASETSGTYEQYF. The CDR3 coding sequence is TGTGCTAGTGAGACTAGCGGGACCTACGAGCAGTACTTC.